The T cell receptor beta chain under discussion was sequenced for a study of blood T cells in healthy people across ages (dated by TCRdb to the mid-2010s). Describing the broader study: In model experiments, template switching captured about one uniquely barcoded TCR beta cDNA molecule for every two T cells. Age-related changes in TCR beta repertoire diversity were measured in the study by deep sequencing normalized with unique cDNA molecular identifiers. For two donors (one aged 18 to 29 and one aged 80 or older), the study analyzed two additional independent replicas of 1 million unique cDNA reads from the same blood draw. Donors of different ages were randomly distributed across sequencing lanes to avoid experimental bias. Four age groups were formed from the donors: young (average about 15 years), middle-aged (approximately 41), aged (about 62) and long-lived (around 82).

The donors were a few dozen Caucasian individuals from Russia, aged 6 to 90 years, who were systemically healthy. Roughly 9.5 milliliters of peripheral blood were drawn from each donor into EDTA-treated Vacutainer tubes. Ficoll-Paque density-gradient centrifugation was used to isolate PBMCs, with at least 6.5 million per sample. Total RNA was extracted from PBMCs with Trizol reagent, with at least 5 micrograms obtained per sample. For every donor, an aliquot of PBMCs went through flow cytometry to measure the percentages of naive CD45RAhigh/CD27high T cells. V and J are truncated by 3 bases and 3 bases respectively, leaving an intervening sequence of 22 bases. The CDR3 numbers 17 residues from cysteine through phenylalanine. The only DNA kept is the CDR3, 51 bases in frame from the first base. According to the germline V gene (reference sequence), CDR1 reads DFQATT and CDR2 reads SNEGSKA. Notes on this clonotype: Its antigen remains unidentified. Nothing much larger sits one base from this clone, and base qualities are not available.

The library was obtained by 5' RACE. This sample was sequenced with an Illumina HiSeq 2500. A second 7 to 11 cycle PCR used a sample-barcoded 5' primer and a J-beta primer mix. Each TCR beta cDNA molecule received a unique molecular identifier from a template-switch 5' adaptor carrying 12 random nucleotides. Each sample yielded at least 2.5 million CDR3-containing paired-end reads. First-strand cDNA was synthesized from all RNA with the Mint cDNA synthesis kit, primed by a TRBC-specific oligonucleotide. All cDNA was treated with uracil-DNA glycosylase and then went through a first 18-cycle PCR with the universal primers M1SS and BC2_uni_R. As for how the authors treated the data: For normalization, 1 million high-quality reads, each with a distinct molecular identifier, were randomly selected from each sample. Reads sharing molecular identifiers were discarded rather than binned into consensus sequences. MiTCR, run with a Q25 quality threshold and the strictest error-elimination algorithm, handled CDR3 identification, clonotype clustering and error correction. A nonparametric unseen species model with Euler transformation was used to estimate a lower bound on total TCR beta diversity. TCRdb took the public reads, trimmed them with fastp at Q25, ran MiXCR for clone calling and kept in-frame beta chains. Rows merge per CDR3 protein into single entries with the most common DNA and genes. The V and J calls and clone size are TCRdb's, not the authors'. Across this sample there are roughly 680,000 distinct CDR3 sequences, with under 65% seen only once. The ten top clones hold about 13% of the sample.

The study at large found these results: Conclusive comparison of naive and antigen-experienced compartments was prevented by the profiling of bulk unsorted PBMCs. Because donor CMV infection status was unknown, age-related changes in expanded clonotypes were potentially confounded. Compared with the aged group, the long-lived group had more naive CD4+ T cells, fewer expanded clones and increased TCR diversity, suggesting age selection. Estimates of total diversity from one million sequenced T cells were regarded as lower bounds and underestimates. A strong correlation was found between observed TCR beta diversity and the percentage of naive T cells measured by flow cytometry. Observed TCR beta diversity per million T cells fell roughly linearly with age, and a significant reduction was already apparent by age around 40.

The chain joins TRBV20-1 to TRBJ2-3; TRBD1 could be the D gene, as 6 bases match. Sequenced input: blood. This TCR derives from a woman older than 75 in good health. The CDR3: CSASLQGGALGTDTQYF. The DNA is TGCAGTGCTAGTTTACAGGGCGGCGCGTTGGGAACAGATACGCAGTATTTT.